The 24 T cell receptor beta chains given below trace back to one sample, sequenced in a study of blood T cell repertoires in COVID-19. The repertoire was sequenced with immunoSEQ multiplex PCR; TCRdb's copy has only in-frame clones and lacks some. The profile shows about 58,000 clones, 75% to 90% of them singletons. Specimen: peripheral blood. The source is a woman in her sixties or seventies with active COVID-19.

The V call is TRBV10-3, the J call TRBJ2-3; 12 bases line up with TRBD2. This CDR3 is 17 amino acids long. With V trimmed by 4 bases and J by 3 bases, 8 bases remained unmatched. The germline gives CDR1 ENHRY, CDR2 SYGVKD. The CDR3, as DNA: TGTGCCATCAGTGGACTAGCGGGGGCCTCAGGGACAGATACGCAGTATTTT. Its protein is CAISGLAGASGTDTQYF.

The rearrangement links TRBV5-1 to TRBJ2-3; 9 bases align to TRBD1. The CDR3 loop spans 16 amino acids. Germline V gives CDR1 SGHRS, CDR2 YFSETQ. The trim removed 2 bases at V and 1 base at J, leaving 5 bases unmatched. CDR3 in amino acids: CASSLQNRGRTDTQYF. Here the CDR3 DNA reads TGCGCCAGCAGCTTACAAAACAGGGGGCGCACAGATACGCAGTATTTT.

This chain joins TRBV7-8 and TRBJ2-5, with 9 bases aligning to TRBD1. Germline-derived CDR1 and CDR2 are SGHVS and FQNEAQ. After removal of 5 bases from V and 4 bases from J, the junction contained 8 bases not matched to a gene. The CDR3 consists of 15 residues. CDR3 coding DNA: TGTGCCAGCAGCCCACGGACAGGGGCGAGAGAGACCCAGTACTTC. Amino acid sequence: CASSPRTGARETQYF.

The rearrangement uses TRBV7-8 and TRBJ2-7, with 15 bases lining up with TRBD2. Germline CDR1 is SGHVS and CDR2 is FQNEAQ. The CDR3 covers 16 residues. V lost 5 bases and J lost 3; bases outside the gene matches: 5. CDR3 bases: TGTGCCAGCAGCCGATGGACTAGCGGGGGGGGCTACGAGCAGTACTTC. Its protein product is CASSRWTSGGGYEQYF. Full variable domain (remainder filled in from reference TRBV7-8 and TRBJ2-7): GAGVSQSPRYKVAKRGQDVALRCDPISGHVSLFWYQQALGQGPEFLTYFQNEAQLDKSGLPSDRFFAERPEGSVSTLKIQRTQQEDSAVYLCASSRWTSGGGYEQYFGPGTRLTVT.

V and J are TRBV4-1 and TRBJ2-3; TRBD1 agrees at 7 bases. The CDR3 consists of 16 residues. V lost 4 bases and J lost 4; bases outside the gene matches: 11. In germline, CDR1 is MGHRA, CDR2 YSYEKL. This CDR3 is CASSPDRGGVADTQYF. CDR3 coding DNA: TGCGCCAGCAGCCCCGACCGAGGGGGCGTCGCAGATACGCAGTATTTT.

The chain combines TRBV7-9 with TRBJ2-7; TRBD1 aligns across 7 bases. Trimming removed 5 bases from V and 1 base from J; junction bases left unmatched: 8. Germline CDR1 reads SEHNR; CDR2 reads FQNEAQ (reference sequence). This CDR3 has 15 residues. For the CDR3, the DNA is TGTGCCAGCAGCCCCCCTAACAGGGGTTCCTACGAGCAGTACTTC. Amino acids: CASSPPNRGSYEQYF.

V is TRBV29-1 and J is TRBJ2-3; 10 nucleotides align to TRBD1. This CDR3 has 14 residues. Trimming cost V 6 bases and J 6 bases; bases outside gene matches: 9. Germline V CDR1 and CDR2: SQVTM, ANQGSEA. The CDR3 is CSVTSGTGVDTQYF. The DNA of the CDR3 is TGCAGCGTAACATCCGGGACAGGGGTCGATACGCAGTATTTT.

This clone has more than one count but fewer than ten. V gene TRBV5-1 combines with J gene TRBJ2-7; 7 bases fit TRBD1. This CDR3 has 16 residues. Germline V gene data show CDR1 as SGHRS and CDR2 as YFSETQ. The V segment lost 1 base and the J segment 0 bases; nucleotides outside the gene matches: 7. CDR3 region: CASSLMAGGHSYEQYF. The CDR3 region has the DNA TGCGCCAGCAGCTTGATGGCAGGGGGACACTCCTACGAGCAGTACTTC.

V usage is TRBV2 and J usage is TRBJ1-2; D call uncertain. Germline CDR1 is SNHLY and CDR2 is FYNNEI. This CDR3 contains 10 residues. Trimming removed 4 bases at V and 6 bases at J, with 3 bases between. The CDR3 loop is CASSADGYTF. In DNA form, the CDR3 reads TGTGCCAGCAGTGCCGATGGCTACACCTTC.

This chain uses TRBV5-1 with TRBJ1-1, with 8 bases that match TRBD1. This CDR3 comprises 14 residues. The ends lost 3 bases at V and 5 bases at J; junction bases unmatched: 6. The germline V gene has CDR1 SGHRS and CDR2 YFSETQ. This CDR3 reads CASSSTGGGTEAFF. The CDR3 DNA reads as TGCGCCAGCAGCTCAACAGGGGGTGGGACTGAAGCTTTCTTT.

CDR3 protein: CASSRGGSWNTEAFF. The CDR3 DNA sequence: TGTGCCAGCAGCAGGGGCGGCAGTTGGAACACTGAAGCTTTCTTT. The gene calls are TRBV5-4 and TRBJ1-1; D possibly corresponds to TRBD1 (5 bases). CDR3 length: 15 amino acids. CDR1 is SGHNT and CDR2 is YYREEE in the germline V gene (reference sequence). V shed 4 bases and J shed 1 base, with 14 bases lying between them.

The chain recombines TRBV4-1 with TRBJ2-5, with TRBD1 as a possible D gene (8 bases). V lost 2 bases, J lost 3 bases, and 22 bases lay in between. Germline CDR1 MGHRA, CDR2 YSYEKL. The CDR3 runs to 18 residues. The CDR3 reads CASSQRGVEQGGKETQYF. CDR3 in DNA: TGCGCCAGCAGCCAAAGAGGGGTGGAACAGGGGGGGAAAGAGACCCAGTACTTC.

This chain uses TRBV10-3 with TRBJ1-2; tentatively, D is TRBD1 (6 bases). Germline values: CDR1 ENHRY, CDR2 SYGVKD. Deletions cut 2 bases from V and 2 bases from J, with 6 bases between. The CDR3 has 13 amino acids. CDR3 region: CAISEGQNYGYTF. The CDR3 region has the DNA TGTGCCATCAGTGAGGGACAGAACTATGGCTACACCTTC.

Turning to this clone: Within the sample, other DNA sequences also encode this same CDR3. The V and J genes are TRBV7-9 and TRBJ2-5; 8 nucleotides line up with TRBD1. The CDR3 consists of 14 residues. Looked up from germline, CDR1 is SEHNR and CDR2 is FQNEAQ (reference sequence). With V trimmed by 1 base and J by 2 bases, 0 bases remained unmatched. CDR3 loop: CASSLGQGQETQYF. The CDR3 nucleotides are TGTGCCAGCAGCTTAGGACAGGGGCAAGAGACCCAGTACTTC.

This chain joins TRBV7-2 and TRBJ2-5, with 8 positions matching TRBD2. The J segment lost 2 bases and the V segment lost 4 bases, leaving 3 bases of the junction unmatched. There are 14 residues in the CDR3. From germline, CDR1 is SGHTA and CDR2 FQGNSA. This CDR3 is CASSSPGGQETQYF. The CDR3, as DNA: TGTGCCAGCAGCTCCCCGGGGGGGCAAGAGACCCAGTACTTC.

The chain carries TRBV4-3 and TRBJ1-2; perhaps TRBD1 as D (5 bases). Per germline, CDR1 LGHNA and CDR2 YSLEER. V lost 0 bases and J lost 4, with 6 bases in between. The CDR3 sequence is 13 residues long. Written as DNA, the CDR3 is TGCGCCAGCAGCCAAGAAACAGGCTATGGCTACACCTTC. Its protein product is CASSQETGYGYTF.

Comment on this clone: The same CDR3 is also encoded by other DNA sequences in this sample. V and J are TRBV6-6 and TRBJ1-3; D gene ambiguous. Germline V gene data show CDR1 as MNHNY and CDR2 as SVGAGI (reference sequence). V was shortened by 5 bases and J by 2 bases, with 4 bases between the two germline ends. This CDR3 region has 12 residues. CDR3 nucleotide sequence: TGTGCCAGCAGTCCAACTGGAAACACCATATATTTT. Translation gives CASSPTGNTIYF.

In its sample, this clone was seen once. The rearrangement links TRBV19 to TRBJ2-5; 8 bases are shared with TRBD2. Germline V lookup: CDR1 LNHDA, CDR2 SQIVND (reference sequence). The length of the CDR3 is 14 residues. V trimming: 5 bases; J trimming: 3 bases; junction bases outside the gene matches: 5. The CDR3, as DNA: TGTGCCAGTAGTCGGGGGGGGACTAAAGAGACCCAGTACTTC. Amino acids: CASSRGGTKETQYF.

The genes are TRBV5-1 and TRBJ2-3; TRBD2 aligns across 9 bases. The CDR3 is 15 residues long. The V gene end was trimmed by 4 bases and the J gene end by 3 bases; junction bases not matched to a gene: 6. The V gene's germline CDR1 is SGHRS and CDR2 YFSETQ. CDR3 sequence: CASSQRGVGTDTQYF. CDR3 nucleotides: TGCGCCAGCAGCCAGCGGGGGGTTGGGACAGATACGCAGTATTTT.

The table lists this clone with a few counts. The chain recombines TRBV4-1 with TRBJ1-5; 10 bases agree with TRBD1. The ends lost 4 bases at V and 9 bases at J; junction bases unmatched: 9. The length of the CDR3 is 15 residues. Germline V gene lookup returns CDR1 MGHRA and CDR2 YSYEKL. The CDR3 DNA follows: TGCGCCAGCAGCCGGGGGACAGGGGTGTTTGGGCCCCAGCATTTT. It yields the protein CASSRGTGVFGPQHF.

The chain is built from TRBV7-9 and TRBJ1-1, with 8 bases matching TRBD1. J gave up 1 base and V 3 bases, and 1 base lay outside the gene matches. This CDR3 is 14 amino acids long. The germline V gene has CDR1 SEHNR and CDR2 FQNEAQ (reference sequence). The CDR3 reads CASSFQGANTEAFF. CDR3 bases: TGTGCCAGCAGCTTCCAGGGGGCGAACACTGAAGCTTTCTTT.

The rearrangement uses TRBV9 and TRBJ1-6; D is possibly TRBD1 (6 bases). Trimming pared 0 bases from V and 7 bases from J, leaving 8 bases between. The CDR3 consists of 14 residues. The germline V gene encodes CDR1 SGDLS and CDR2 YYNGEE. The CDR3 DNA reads TGTGCCAGCAGCGTAGCTCAGGGGAATTCACCCCTCCACTTT. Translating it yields CASSVAQGNSPLHF.

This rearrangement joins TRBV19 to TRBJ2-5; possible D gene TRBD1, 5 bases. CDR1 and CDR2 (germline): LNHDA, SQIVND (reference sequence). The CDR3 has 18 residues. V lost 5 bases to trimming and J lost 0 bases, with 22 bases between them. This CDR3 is CASSSRNLPTANQETQYF. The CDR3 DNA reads TGTGCCAGTAGTTCGAGGAACTTGCCGACAGCGAACCAAGAGACCCAGTACTTC.

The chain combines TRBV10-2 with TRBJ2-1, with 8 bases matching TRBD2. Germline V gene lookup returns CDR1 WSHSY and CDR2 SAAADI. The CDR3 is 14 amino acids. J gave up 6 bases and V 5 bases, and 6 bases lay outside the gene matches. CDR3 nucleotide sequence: TGCGCCAGCAGTCCCAGCGGGGGAAGCAATGAGCAGTTCTTC. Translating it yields CASSPSGGSNEQFF.